This entry features one T cell receptor (beta chain) sequence. Source study methods: Amplification from reference gene primers served as the basis for estimated nucleated cell counts. Clones were read by immunoSEQ multiplex PCR, and TCRdb kept only the in-frame ones, dropping some. That table furnishes V, J and clone size, whereas the DNA furnished D and trimming. Of about 36,000 clones in the sample, approximately 78% are singletons; the top ten hold 33%. The trim removed 4 bases at V and 0 bases at J, leaving 12 bases unmatched. CDR3 size: 19 residues. Germline CDR1 is LGHNA and CDR2 is YNFKEQ. The data were taken from a study of blood T cell repertoires in COVID-19. Study summary: Researchers got acute and convalescent COVID-19 samples from the United States, Italy and Spain. From T cells, B-cell-depleted T cells, or PBMCs came the material, which was cDNA or gDNA.

The sample consisted of peripheral blood. The sequence was obtained from a man aged 55 to 70 with acute or convalescent COVID-19. V and J are TRBV4-2 and TRBJ2-6; 7 nucleotides line up with TRBD1. This chain's CDR3 is CASSPLAEGAHSGANVLTF. In nucleotides, the CDR3 is TGTGCCAGCAGCCCCCTAGCCGAGGGGGCTCACTCTGGGGCCAACGTCCTGACTTTC.